This TCR beta chain is drawn from a study of identical twins (dated by TCRdb to the mid-2010s). About the study as a whole: To test whether fetal clonotypes persist, the study used deep sequencing on TCR alpha and beta repertoires from monozygotic twins, unrelated adults of various ages, and cord blood. To rule out contamination, the twin experiments were replicated at different times with different library preparation protocols. General study outcomes and caveats: Because the same donors could not be followed over many years, the conclusions depended on cross-sectional statistical analysis. Invariant T cells such as MAIT and iNKT could partly confound zero-insertion analyses, though diverse VJ usage argued against this for most clonotypes. In monozygotic twins, out-of-frame TCR alpha sharing was systematically underestimated by recombination models, although the models agreed with sharing between unrelated individuals. A weaker excess of twin sharing was found in beta out-of-frame sequences because the signal-to-noise ratio was lowered by fewer shared sequences. Compared with coincidental sharing between unrelated individuals, out-of-frame TCR alpha sequences shared between twins had an excess of sequences with low generation probability. Fewer insertions were carried by abundant cord blood beta clonotypes, a similar but weaker trend appeared in young adult naive repertoires, and no such trend appeared in memory repertoires.

From its cysteine to its phenylalanine, the CDR3 spans 14 amino acids. The entry retains the CDR3 DNA only, 42 bases that are in frame from base 1. The germline V gene yields SQVTM for CDR1 and ANQGSEA for CDR2. V sheds 3 bases and J sheds 8 bases, leaving 16 bases between their ends. Every donor was a healthy Caucasian. Three unrelated non-twin adults were additionally sequenced: a male aged 18 to 30, a male aged 50 to 59 and a female aged 50 to 59. Miltenyi CD45RO+ enrichment and human naive T-cell isolation kits were used to isolate memory (CD45RO+) and naive T cells from PBMC. The sample holds a few counts of this clonotype. The antigen this receptor binds is unknown. No much larger clone exists at a distance of one base, and base qualities are not known. To prepare the library, 5' RACE was applied. TCRdb lists the instrument as Illumina HiSeq 2000. Template switching introduced a universal primer binding site; the final cDNA contained a unique molecular identifier, enabling accurate counting of TCR cDNA molecules. Specific primers in the conserved constant-segment region were used to synthesize first-strand cDNA for TCR alpha and beta chains. Each cDNA library was double barcoded, with a SMART-Mk sample barcode plus Illumina barcodes, to control for contamination. Two successive PCR steps introduced TruSeq adapter sequences along with Illumina sample barcodes. The Illumina HiSeq platform was used with custom primers to sequence TCR alpha and beta cDNA libraries. The original pipeline was this. MiGEC was used to process raw reads and extract unique molecular identifiers, and MiXCR was used to find CDR3 positions. Recombination models were inferred per individual with the repgenHMM and IGoR tools using an EM algorithm. Shared clonotype analysis was performed with the tcR package in R, normalizing sharing by the product of cloneset sizes. To study raw recombination without the effects of thymic and clonal selection, out-of-frame nonproductive sequences were analyzed. TCRdb reprocessing: public reads trimmed at Q25 with fastp, clones called with MiXCR, in-frame beta chains kept. CDR3 protein sequences are deduplicated, and each keeps its most common genes and DNA. The V and J calls, along with clone size, are taken from TCRdb and not from the paper's own processing. The sample table contains approximately 410,000 distinct CDR3 sequences; only one count was recorded for less than 20% of them. Of the sample, more than 10% falls within the top ten clones.

The material sequenced was naive T cells sorted from blood. The cell subset or site label corresponds to: cells isolated with a human naive T-cell isolation kit. The TCR was taken from a man aged 50-60 years in good health. The rearrangement combines TRBV29-1 with TRBJ2-2, with a weak D call of TRBD1 (5 bases match). CDR3 loop: CSVDLSEKGGELFF. The nucleotide sequence is TGCAGCGTTGACCTCTCGGAGAAGGGGGGGGAGCTGTTTTTT.